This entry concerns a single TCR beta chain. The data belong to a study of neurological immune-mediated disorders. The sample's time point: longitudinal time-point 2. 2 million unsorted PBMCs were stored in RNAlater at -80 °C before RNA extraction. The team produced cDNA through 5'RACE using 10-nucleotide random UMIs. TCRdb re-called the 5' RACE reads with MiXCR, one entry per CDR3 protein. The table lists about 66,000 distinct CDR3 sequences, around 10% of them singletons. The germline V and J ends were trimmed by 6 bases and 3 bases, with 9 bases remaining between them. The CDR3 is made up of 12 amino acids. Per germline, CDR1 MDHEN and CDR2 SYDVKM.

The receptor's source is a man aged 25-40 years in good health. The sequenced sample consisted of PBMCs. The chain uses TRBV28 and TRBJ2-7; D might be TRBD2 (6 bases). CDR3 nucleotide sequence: TGTGCCAGCAGACTTAGCGGCTACGAGCAGTACTTC. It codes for CASRLSGYEQYF. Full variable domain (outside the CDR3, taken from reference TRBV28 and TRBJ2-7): DVKVTQSSRYLVKRTGEKVFLECVQDMDHENMFWYRQDPGLGLRLIYFSYDVKMKEKGDIPEGYSVSREKKERFSLILESASTNQTSMYLCASRLSGYEQYFGPGTRLTVT.